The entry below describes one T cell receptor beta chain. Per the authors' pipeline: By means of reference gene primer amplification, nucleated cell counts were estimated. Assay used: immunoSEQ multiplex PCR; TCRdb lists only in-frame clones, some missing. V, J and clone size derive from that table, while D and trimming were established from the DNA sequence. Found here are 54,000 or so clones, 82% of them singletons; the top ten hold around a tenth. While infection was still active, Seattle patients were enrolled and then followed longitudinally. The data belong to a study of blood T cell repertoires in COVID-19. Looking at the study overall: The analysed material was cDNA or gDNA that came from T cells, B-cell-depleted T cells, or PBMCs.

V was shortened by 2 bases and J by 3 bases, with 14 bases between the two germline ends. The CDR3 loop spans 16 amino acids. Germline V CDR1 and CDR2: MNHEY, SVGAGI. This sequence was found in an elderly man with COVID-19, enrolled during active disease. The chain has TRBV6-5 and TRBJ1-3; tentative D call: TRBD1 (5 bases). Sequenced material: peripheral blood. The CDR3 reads CASSYRSGGVGNTIYF. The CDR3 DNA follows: TGTGCCAGCAGTTACCGGTCCGGGGGGGTTGGAAACACCATATATTTT.